One and the same sample provided the 17 T cell receptor beta chains below, sequenced in a study of Graves' ophthalmopathy and Graves' hyperthyroidism. The authors amplified TCR beta CDR3 regions, and they did so from RNA transcripts for repertoire sequencing. The workflow started with a first-round RT-PCR run with HTBI primers and then moved on to a second-round multiplex PCR. A single record per CDR3 protein comes from TCRdb applying MiXCR to the multiplex PCR reads. Among 560,000 or so distinct CDR3 sequences listed, 39% were seen once. Material: peripheral blood or thyroid tissue (not recorded which). The receptors originated from an adult man with Graves' hyperthyroidism.

The chain has TRBV20-1 and TRBJ2-1, with 9 bases matching TRBD2. This CDR3 has 15 residues. CDR1 and CDR2 from the germline V gene are DFQATT and SNEGSKA (reference sequence). The junction had 3 bases not matched to a gene; V was cut back by 0 bases and J by 3 bases. For the CDR3, the DNA is TGCAGTGCTAGAGAATCTAGCGGGGACTACAATGAGCAGTTCTTC. Protein product: CSARESSGDYNEQFF.

V gene TRBV4-2 combines with J gene TRBJ2-2, with TRBD2 matching 7 bases. Germline loops: CDR1 LGHNA, CDR2 YNFKEQ. After removal of 4 bases from V and 7 bases from J, the junction contained 21 bases not matched to a gene. CDR3 size: 19 residues. CDR3 in amino acids: CASSPLSDSGGRTYGELFF. The CDR3 DNA follows: TGTGCCAGCAGCCCGCTCTCAGACTCGGGCGGGAGAACCTACGGGGAGCTGTTTTTT.

Remarks on this clonotype: A much larger clonotype is one base distant, so this may be a read error. This chain links TRBV7-8 with TRBJ2-2; possibly TRBD2 for D (6 bases). The CDR3 extends over 18 amino acids. The V gene's germline CDR1 is SGHVS and CDR2 FQNEAQ. The DNA of the CDR3 is TGTGCCAGCAGCTTAGTGGCTGGGAGACTAGGTTTCGCCGGGGAGCAGTTTTTT. It codes for CASSLVAGRLGFAGEQFF.

There are a few counts of this clonotype. The chain links TRBV28 to TRBJ2-7, with D perhaps matching TRBD1 (6 bases). Trimming shortened V by 6 bases and J by 6 bases, and 12 bases separated the two germline ends. The CDR3 contains 12 residues. CDR1 and CDR2 (germline): MDHEN, SYDVKM. The CDR3 loop reads CASRSGAVEQYF. Here the CDR3 DNA reads TGTGCCAGCAGATCAGGGGCGGTCGAGCAGTACTTC.

The genes are TRBV6-6 and TRBJ2-7; no definite D call. The ends were cut back, 2 bases at V and 2 bases at J, with 16 bases in the middle. Per the germline V gene, CDR1 is MNHNY and CDR2 is SVGAGI (reference sequence). The CDR3 sequence is 16 residues long. CDR3 sequence: CASSYPQGPTTYEQYF. The CDR3 bases are TGTGCCAGCAGTTACCCCCAAGGACCTACTACCTACGAGCAGTACTTC.

This clonotype was counted at least ten times. The chain couples TRBV20-1 to TRBJ2-5; 8 bases agree with TRBD2. The CDR3 length is 13 residues. CDR1 DFQATT and CDR2 SNEGSKA come from the germline V gene (reference sequence). The CDR3 nucleotides read TGCAGCTTTAGCGGGATGAGGGTAGAGACCCAGTACTTC. Its protein is CSFSGMRVETQYF.

This clonotype has at least ten counts. V is TRBV19 and J is TRBJ2-2; D is undetermined. V gave up 4 bases and J gave up 0 bases, with 9 bases separating them. Germline CDR1 and CDR2: LNHDA and SQIVND (reference sequence). The CDR3 is 15 amino acids. DNA for the CDR3: TGTGCCAGTAGTAAGATCGACACGAACACCGGGGAGCTGTTTTTT. Protein: CASSKIDTNTGELFF.

This clonotype has only one observation. This is likely a read error, given that the CDR3 carries no conserved phenylalanine or tryptophan at its end. This sequence joins TRBV12-3 or TRBV12-4 and TRBJ1-1, with TRBD1 as a possible D gene (5 bases). With 7 bases removed from V and 5 bases from J, the gap between germline ends came to 17 bases. The length of the CDR3 is 14 residues. This CDR3 reads CASTPSGVQTEAFL. CDR3 bases: TGTGCCAGCACCCCCTCGGGGGTCCAGACTGAAGCTTTCCTT.

About this clonotype itself: Without the conserved terminal phenylalanine or tryptophan, this CDR3 likely stems from a read error. The rearrangement uses TRBV7-2 and TRBJ2-7; D might be TRBD1 (6 bases). Trimming stripped 5 bases from V and 0 bases from J, with 8 bases between. Germline V lookup: CDR1 SGHTA, CDR2 FQGNSA. The CDR3 has 13 residues. In nucleotides, the CDR3 is TGTGCCAGCAGCCGGACAGCCTCCTACGAGCAGTACTCC. Translating it yields CASSRTASYEQYS.

The V gene is TRBV10-3, the J gene TRBJ2-3, with 10 bases fitting TRBD2. The V segment lost 9 bases and the J segment 0 bases; nucleotides outside the gene matches: 0. The CDR3 length is 13 residues. In germline, CDR1 is ENHRY, CDR2 SYGVKD. CDR3 protein: CAIAGGSTDTQYF. The CDR3 DNA sequence: TGTGCCATAGCGGGGGGGAGCACAGATACGCAGTATTTT.

The chain uses TRBV10-1 and TRBJ2-3, with 9 bases aligning to TRBD2. The CDR3 is made up of 15 amino acids. Germline V gives CDR1 WNHNN, CDR2 SYGVQD (reference sequence). The trim removed 3 bases at V and 6 bases at J, leaving 7 bases unmatched. The CDR3 DNA is TGCGCCAGCAGTGAAGCGGGGGGTGCTCTGGATACGCAGTATTTT. Translating it yields CASSEAGGALDTQYF.

This clonotype came up many times. V is TRBV29-1 and J is TRBJ1-2; D not certain. Germline loops: CDR1 SQVTM, CDR2 ANQGSEA. V dropped 1 base and J dropped 4 bases, with 7 bases sitting between them. This CDR3 region has 12 residues. The CDR3: CSVEVGGYGYTF. CDR3 coding DNA: TGCAGCGTTGAAGTTGGAGGCTATGGCTACACCTTC.

The sample holds a few counts of this clonotype. The chain has TRBV29-1 and TRBJ1-2, with 11 bases lining up with TRBD1. Germline CDR1 and CDR2: SQVTM and ANQGSEA. CDR3 length: 17 residues. The trim removed 0 bases at V and 4 bases at J, leaving 10 bases unmatched. DNA of the CDR3: TGCAGCGTTGAAGATCCCGGACAGGGGGCCCGGACCTATGGCTACACCTTC. This translates into CSVEDPGQGARTYGYTF.

The table lists this clonotype with many counts. J is TRBJ1-5 and V is TRBV20-1; no firm D call. V dropped 3 bases and J dropped 0 bases, with 6 bases sitting between them. The CDR3 runs 13 residues. CDR1 and CDR2 from the germline V gene are DFQATT and SNEGSKA (reference sequence). The CDR3 coding sequence is TGCAGTGCTAGTGAGGATAGCAATCAGCCCCAGCATTTT. Its protein is CSASEDSNQPQHF.

This clonotype turned up a few times. The rearrangement joins TRBV24-1 to TRBJ2-3; 12 bases are a match to TRBD2. In germline, CDR1 is KGHDR, CDR2 SFDVKD. This CDR3 spans 17 amino acids. Unmatched junction bases numbered 8, after V lost 3 bases and J lost 5 bases. DNA for the CDR3: TGTGCCACCAGTGATCTCGCTAGCGGGAGGGTTGGAGATACGCAGTATTTT. Translation: CATSDLASGRVGDTQYF.

This clonotype was detected ten times or more. The V and J genes are TRBV9 and TRBJ2-5; 10 bases align to TRBD1. Trimming removed 3 bases from V and 1 base from J; junction bases left unmatched: 6. The CDR3 covers 16 residues. From germline, CDR1 is SGDLS and CDR2 YYNGEE. CDR3 amino acids: CASSEGTGELQETQYF. CDR3 nucleotide sequence: TGTGCCAGCAGCGAGGGGACAGGGGAACTCCAAGAGACCCAGTACTTC.

The table lists this clonotype with a few counts. This chain links TRBV25-1 with TRBJ2-3; the match to TRBD2 covers 7 bases. CDR1 and CDR2 (germline): MGHDK, SYGVNS. J was trimmed by 0 bases and V by 7 bases; bases with no gene match: 16. The CDR3 sequence is 18 residues long. CDR3 bases: TGTGCCAGCACTGGGAGGGACCAGCGCCGAAGCAGCACAGATACGCAGTATTTT. Protein: CASTGRDQRRSSTDTQYF.